This entry features one TCR beta chain sequence. Its antigen is unknown. Assay: immunoSEQ multiplex PCR; the TCRdb copy retains only in-frame clones and omits some. The sample holds about 14,000 clones, 84% seen once. The data stem from a study of follicular helper T cells after annual influenza vaccination. Study-wide points: Day 7 ICOS+CD38+ clones later appeared mostly in ICOS-CD38- cTfh. For non-cTfh compartments, undersampling could not be ruled out. Only roughly 10-20% of analyzed cells yielded productive TCRB sequences.

The sample's time point: 2014-2015 season, pre-vaccination. Subjects lived in the community and lacked influenza vaccine within the prior 6 months. The CDR3 contains 13 residues. V lost 4 bases, J lost 4 bases, and 10 bases lay in between. CDR1 is MNHNS and CDR2 is SASEGT in the germline V gene. The material was CXCR5- memory CD4+ T cells sorted from blood, obtained on the day of influenza vaccination. The origin of this receptor is an adult who received the influenza vaccine. The chain joins TRBV6-1 to TRBJ2-5, with D unresolved. In DNA form, the CDR3 reads TGTGCCAGCAGTGTAGTCTGGCGAGAGACCCAGTACTTC. This codes for CASSVVWRETQYF.